This is a list of T cell receptor beta chains from one sample in a study of T cells in Graves' hyperthyroidism and ophthalmopathy. TCRdb reprocessed the multiplex PCR reads via MiXCR and lists one record per CDR3 protein. This sample has 300,000 or so distinct CDR3 sequences, with roughly a fifth found just once. Sequenced: blood. These TCRs come from a woman between 50 and 59 years old with Graves' hyperthyroidism. CDR3s include the opening cysteine and the closing phenylalanine or tryptophan. The D gene is left open where the match is weak. Size values are once, few and many counts, or a class for expanded clones, and some rows have none.

clone size	D gene	V gene	J gene	CDR3 protein	CDR3 DNA
.	.	TRBV18	TRBJ1-1	CASSPEDPAFF	TGTGCCAGCTCGCCGGAGGATCCCGCTTTCTTT
once	.	TRBV28	TRBJ2-5	CASSTSVRVQETQYF	TGTGCCAGCAGTACAAGCGTCAGGGTTCAAGAGACCCAGTACTTC
.	.	TRBV7-9	TRBJ1-1	CASRPSRVENTEAFF	TGTGCCAGCAGGCCCTCCCGGGTAGAGAACACTGAAGCTTTCTTT
many	TRBD1	TRBV5-5	TRBJ1-2	CASSSGTGDGYTF	TGTGCCAGCAGCTCCGGGACAGGGGATGGCTACACCTTC
.	.	TRBV19	TRBJ1-1	CASHLGMNTEAFF	TGTGCCAGTCACCTGGGAATGAACACTGAAGCTTTCTTT
.	.	TRBV24-1	TRBJ2-1	CATSDFSGNSYNEQFF	TGTGCCACCAGTGATTTTTCAGGGAACTCCTACAATGAGCAGTTCTTC
many	TRBD2	TRBV7-2	TRBJ2-1	CASSLARGVAGNEQFF	TGTGCCAGCAGCTTAGCGCGGGGAGTAGCGGGAAATGAGCAGTTCTTC
many	.	TRBV28	TRBJ1-2	CASSISGAEANYGYTF	TGTGCCAGCAGTATCTCAGGGGCCGAAGCTAACTATGGCTACACCTTC
.	.	TRBV20-1	TRBJ1-3	CSARAEGPGSGNTIYF	TGCAGTGCTAGGGCGGAGGGGCCTGGTTCTGGAAACACCATATATTTT
few	TRBD1	TRBV7-9	TRBJ2-3	CASSPGQGADTQYF	TGTGCCAGCAGCCCGGGACAGGGGGCTGATACGCAGTATTTT
.	TRBD2	TRBV3-1	TRBJ2-2	CASSQDSGRASGELFF	TGTGCCAGCAGCCAAGATAGCGGGAGGGCCTCCGGGGAGCTGTTTTTT
many	.	TRBV6-1	TRBJ2-3	CASSADTYTDTQYF	TGTGCCAGCAGCGCAGACACTTACACAGATACGCAGTATTTT
few	TRBD2	TRBV2	TRBJ2-5	CASSDKRGSGETQYF	TGTGCCAGCAGTGACAAGCGGGGGAGTGGGGAGACCCAGTACTTC
few	TRBD1	TRBV6-6	TRBJ1-4	CASSYTRTGGGEKLFF	TGTGCCAGCAGTTACACCCGGACAGGGGGGGGCGAAAAACTGTTTTTT
.	.	TRBV5-1	TRBJ1-2	CASSLGGIDGYTF	TGCGCCAGCAGCTTGGGGGGAATCGATGGCTACACCTTC
.	TRBD1	TRBV5-8	TRBJ1-4	CASSLSGTGVEKLFF	TGCGCCAGCAGCTTATCCGGGACAGGGGTCGAAAAACTGTTTTTT
many	.	TRBV7-2	TRBJ2-7	CASSLTRWAGEQYF	TGTGCCAGCAGCTTAACCAGGTGGGCCGGTGAGCAGTACTTC
.	.	TRBV30	TRBJ1-3	CAWSDSWVVRSGNTIYF	TGTGCCTGGAGTGATTCCTGGGTGGTGCGCTCTGGAAACACCATATATTTT
.	TRBD2	TRBV7-8	TRBJ2-7	CASSSVLAGTREQYF	TGTGCCAGCAGCTCGGTCCTAGCGGGAACTCGGGAGCAGTACTTC
many	TRBD1	TRBV12-3/TRBV12-4	TRBJ1-2	CASSRRGAGYGYTF	TGTGCCAGCAGCCGCAGGGGGGCGGGCTATGGCTACACCTTC
.	TRBD1	TRBV7-9	TRBJ2-3	CASSESGGISTDTQYF	TGTGCCAGCAGTGAATCAGGGGGCATTAGCACAGATACGCAGTATTTT
few	.	TRBV18	TRBJ2-1	CASSPVRVQYNEQFF	TGTGCCAGCTCACCAGTGCGGGTCCAGTACAATGAGCAGTTCTTC
many	.	TRBV11-2	TRBJ2-2	CASSLGANTGELFF	TGTGCCAGCAGCCTTGGGGCGAACACCGGGGAGCTGTTTTTT
many	.	TRBV5-5	TRBJ1-2	CASSLTPGPYGYTF	TGTGCCAGCAGCTTGACCCCGGGCCCCTATGGCTACACCTTC
few	TRBD1	TRBV25-1	TRBJ2-7	CASSVPGQGANEQYF	TGTGCCAGCAGTGTGCCGGGACAGGGGGCTAACGAGCAGTACTTC
many	.	TRBV3-1	TRBJ2-3	CASRGVSNTDTQYF	TGTGCCAGCAGAGGCGTTTCGAACACAGATACGCAGTATTTT
many	.	TRBV27	TRBJ2-7	CASTPDRSLSHEQYF	TGTGCCAGCACCCCAGACAGGTCTTTAAGCCACGAGCAGTACTTC
many	.	TRBV6-1	TRBJ1-3	CASSASNGNTIYF	TGTGCCAGCAGTGCGTCCAACGGAAACACCATATATTTT
many	TRBD1	TRBV20-1	TRBJ2-3	CSAQGGTDTQYF	TGCAGTGCCCAGGGGGGCACAGATACGCAGTATTTT
few	TRBD1	TRBV3-1	TRBJ1-1	CASSPQGGGVLKAFF	TGTGCCAGCAGCCCACAGGGGGGGGGCGTTCTAAAAGCTTTCTTT
many	TRBD1	TRBV6-4	TRBJ1-1	CASSDRTGGTEAFF	TGTGCCAGCAGTGACCGGACAGGGGGCACTGAAGCTTTCTTT
many	TRBD1	TRBV12-3/TRBV12-4	TRBJ1-2	CASTPGQGYGYTF	TGTGCCAGCACCCCGGGACAGGGGTATGGCTACACCTTC
.	.	TRBV20-1	TRBJ2-7	CSASAPEQYF	TGCAGTGCCAGCGCTCCGGAGCAGTACTTC
many	TRBD2	TRBV20-1	TRBJ2-2	CSATLAGVGELFF	TGCAGTGCTACCCTAGCGGGAGTCGGGGAGCTGTTTTTT
many	TRBD1	TRBV27	TRBJ1-1	CASRLRGLSSMNTEAFF	TGTGCCAGCAGGCTGAGGGGGCTTTCCTCCATGAACACTGAAGCTTTCTTT
many	TRBD1	TRBV6-1	TRBJ1-2	CASSTRQGGYTF	TGTGCCAGCAGTACCCGACAGGGTGGCTACACCTTC
many	TRBD2	TRBV27	TRBJ2-5	CASSLLGTSGGTQETQYF	TGTGCCAGCAGTTTATTGGGGACTAGCGGGGGGACCCAAGAGACCCAGTACTTC
.	.	TRBV5-1	TRBJ2-5	CASSLRGQYQETQYF	TGCGCCAGCAGCTTGCGTGGGCAGTACCAAGAGACCCAGTACTTC
once	TRBD2	TRBV5-1	TRBJ2-7	CASSLTLAGDVSYEQYF	TGCGCCAGCAGCCTTACTCTAGCGGGAGATGTTTCCTACGAGCAGTACTTC
.	TRBD1	TRBV28	TRBJ2-2	CASSPPRTGVSGELFF	TGTGCCAGCAGTCCCCCCCGGACAGGGGTGTCCGGGGAGCTGTTTTTT
.	TRBD2	TRBV12-3/TRBV12-4	TRBJ2-3	CASGPLLRLAASTDTQYF	TGTGCCAGCGGCCCCCTCCTCCGGCTAGCGGCTAGCACAGATACGCAGTATTTT
.	.	TRBV7-2	TRBJ2-3	CASTEGQGLGADTQYF	TGTGCCAGCACCGAAGGGCAAGGGCTTGGGGCAGATACGCAGTATTTT
few	TRBD2	TRBV6-5	TRBJ2-3	CASSYKTGTSGTFTDTQYF	TGTGCCAGCAGTTATAAAACCGGGACTAGCGGTACCTTCACAGATACGCAGTATTTT
many	TRBD2	TRBV5-1	TRBJ2-2	CASSLRLAENTGELFF	TGCGCCAGCAGCCTTCGACTAGCGGAGAACACCGGGGAGCTGTTTTTT
many	.	TRBV10-1	TRBJ2-7	CASSESPTSPQYF	TGCGCCAGCAGTGAGTCTCCGACTAGTCCGCAGTACTTC
.	.	TRBV18	TRBJ1-5	CASSPSSGLNQPQHF	TGTGCCAGCTCACCATCTTCCGGGCTCAATCAGCCCCAGCATTTT
many	TRBD2	TRBV28	TRBJ2-7	CASSQWTSGKGEQYF	TGTGCCAGCAGTCAGTGGACTAGCGGGAAGGGTGAGCAGTACTTC
.	.	TRBV4-1	TRBJ1-1	CASSQHAPASTEAFF	TGCGCCAGCAGCCAACACGCCCCTGCGAGCACTGAAGCTTTCTTT
.	TRBD2	TRBV29-1	TRBJ2-1	CSLQSDLAGNEQFF	TGCAGCCTGCAATCTGATCTAGCGGGGAATGAGCAGTTCTTC
few	TRBD1	TRBV14	TRBJ2-7	CASSQRTDRGYPYEQYF	TGTGCCAGCAGCCAAAGGACGGACAGGGGGTACCCCTACGAGCAGTACTTC
.	.	TRBV12-3/TRBV12-4	TRBJ2-7	CASSIRDLEVYEQYF	TGTGCCAGCAGTATACGGGACTTAGAGGTCTACGAGCAGTACTTC
.	TRBD2	TRBV7-2	TRBJ2-3	CASSRLGGGGNTQYF	TGTGCCAGCAGCCGCCTCGGGGGGGGAGGAAATACGCAGTATTTT
.	TRBD2	TRBV20-1	TRBJ2-1	CSARDPDAGEYNEQFF	TGCAGTGCTAGAGATCCGGATGCGGGAGAGTACAATGAGCAGTTCTTC
.	TRBD2	TRBV5-1	TRBJ2-1	CASSSSGSSNEQFF	TGCGCCAGCAGCTCTAGCGGATCATCCAATGAGCAGTTCTTC
many	.	TRBV4-1	TRBJ1-1	CASSPRERAEAFF	TGCGCCAGCAGCCCCAGGGAAAGGGCTGAAGCTTTCTTT
many	.	TRBV11-2	TRBJ2-7	CASSRIQGGEQYF	TGTGCCAGCAGCCGGATCCAAGGGGGGGAGCAGTACTTC
many	TRBD1	TRBV3-1	TRBJ2-2	CASRRGQGASGELFF	TGTGCCAGCAGGAGGGGACAGGGGGCGTCCGGGGAGCTGTTTTTT
.	TRBD1	TRBV13	TRBJ1-5	CASSSGQGRYQPQHF	TGTGCCAGCAGCTCTGGACAGGGGCGCTATCAGCCCCAGCATTTT
.	.	TRBV7-2	TRBJ2-5	CASSPGGRSETQYF	TGTGCCAGCAGCCCGGGGGGCCGGTCAGAGACCCAGTACTTC